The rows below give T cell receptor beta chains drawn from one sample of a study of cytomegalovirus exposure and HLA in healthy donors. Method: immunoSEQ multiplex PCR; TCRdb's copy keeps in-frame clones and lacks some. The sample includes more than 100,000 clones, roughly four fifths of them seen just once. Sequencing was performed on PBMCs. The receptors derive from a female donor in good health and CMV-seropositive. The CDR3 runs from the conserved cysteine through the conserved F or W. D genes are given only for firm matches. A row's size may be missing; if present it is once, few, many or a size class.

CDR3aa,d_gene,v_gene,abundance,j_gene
CAISEIGYLRETTDTQYF,TRBD2,TRBV10-3,-,TRBJ2-3
CASRQSGSNQPQHF,-,TRBV6-5,-,TRBJ1-5
CATSRESQQGLSVYGYTF,-,TRBV15,-,TRBJ1-2
CSSSLVRVLGQGRYEQYF,TRBD1,TRBV7-9,-,TRBJ2-7
CASSPTTSGSLVGQFF,TRBD2,TRBV2,few,TRBJ2-1
CAWSVGQGAGELFF,-,TRBV30,few,TRBJ2-2
CASSLMTGSSSNEKLFF,-,TRBV7-2,-,TRBJ1-4
CASSERSVGSSGNTIYF,-,TRBV6-1,once,TRBJ1-3
CASSFTTGVAGELFF,TRBD1,TRBV5-1,few,TRBJ2-2
CASMREQSLSGNTIYF,-,TRBV19,-,TRBJ1-3
CASSRDSTYEQYF,TRBD1,TRBV6-5,-,-
CASSSAEFSGTDTQYF,-,TRBV7-2,-,TRBJ2-3
CAISEEQETQYF,-,TRBV10-3,few,TRBJ2-5
CASSKGNRETYEQYF,-,TRBV21-1,-,TRBJ2-7
CASNLETNFQFF,-,TRBV2,-,TRBJ2-1
CASSFTGSSYNEQFF,-,TRBV19,-,TRBJ2-1
CASNTLRGRTYGYTF,TRBD1,TRBV2,few,TRBJ1-2
CAIPRTGGETQYF,TRBD1,TRBV2,-,TRBJ2-5
CAYSDKREGTDTQYF,TRBD2,TRBV30,-,TRBJ2-3
CASSFNSEGETQYF,-,TRBV5-1,-,TRBJ2-5
CASSKMGLDYEQYF,-,TRBV19,-,TRBJ2-7
CASSPHAGAGNTIYF,-,TRBV14,few,TRBJ1-3
CASRQDRGYEQYF,TRBD1,TRBV11-2,-,TRBJ2-7
CASSEMAGQNEQFF,-,TRBV6-1,once,TRBJ2-1
CASSLAGTTYNEQFF,-,TRBV7-2,once,TRBJ2-1
CASSLGLGRADTQYF,TRBD2,TRBV7-8,few,TRBJ2-3
CAISGRQGADSYEQYF,TRBD1,TRBV6-1,-,TRBJ2-7
CASSFRGNYEQYF,-,TRBV28,-,TRBJ2-7
CASSLVGGGVYNEQFF,-,TRBV11-2,-,TRBJ2-1
CASSPRMASGTYEQYF,TRBD2,TRBV7-9,-,TRBJ2-7
CASSSGRRDRVIREQYF,TRBD1,TRBV5-6,-,TRBJ2-7
CASSPRGLAGSDTQYF,TRBD2,TRBV4-1,few,TRBJ2-3
CASNWIAGTDTQYF,TRBD2,TRBV27,-,TRBJ2-3
CAWSAIGTASYNEQFF,TRBD1,TRBV30,-,TRBJ2-1
CASRVGTSSYNEQFF,-,TRBV5-1,-,TRBJ2-1
CASSQWILGQGTYGYTF,TRBD1,TRBV4-1,-,TRBJ1-2
CASSSSGPRTDTQYF,-,TRBV5-1,few,TRBJ2-3
CASSQQGGTEAFF,TRBD1,TRBV14,-,TRBJ1-1
CASSLGQGARFGELFF,TRBD1,TRBV5-4,-,TRBJ2-2
CAWRITGGGNTIYF,-,TRBV30,once,TRBJ1-3
CASSLTGEHEAFF,TRBD1,TRBV7-9,-,TRBJ1-1
CASSDRTYEQYF,-,TRBV13,once,TRBJ2-7
CASSGQGFNQPQHF,TRBD1,TRBV11-2,once,TRBJ1-5
CASSRISRGTEAFF,-,TRBV11-2,once,TRBJ1-1
CASFTELAGTGELFF,-,TRBV6-5,-,TRBJ2-2
CASSQFYNSPLHF,-,TRBV6-5,-,TRBJ1-6
CASSLQGNGYTF,-,TRBV2,-,TRBJ1-2
CASSVNSGSYEQCF,-,TRBV7-9,-,TRBJ2-7
CASSLDPRAAGGRNYEQFF,TRBD2,TRBV5-4,-,TRBJ2-1
CASSLFVRYEQYF,-,TRBV28,-,TRBJ2-7
CASSQVQGTGNNSPLHF,-,TRBV4-1,-,TRBJ1-6
CASSIGQGNNEQFF,-,TRBV19,-,TRBJ2-1
CASSQGEDPRYNEQFF,-,TRBV14,-,TRBJ2-1
CASSTDRNSGNTIYF,-,TRBV7-9,-,TRBJ1-3
CASRTQGVYGYTF,-,TRBV27,-,TRBJ1-2